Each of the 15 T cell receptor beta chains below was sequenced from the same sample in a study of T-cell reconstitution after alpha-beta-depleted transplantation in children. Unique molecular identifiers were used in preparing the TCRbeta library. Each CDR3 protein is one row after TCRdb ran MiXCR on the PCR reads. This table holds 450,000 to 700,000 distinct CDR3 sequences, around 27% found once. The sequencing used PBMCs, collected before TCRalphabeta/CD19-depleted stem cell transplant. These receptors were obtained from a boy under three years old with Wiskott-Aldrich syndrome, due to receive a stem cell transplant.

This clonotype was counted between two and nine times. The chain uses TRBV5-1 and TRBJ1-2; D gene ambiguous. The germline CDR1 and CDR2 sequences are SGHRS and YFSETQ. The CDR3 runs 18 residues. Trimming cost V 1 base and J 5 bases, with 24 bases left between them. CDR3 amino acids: CASSLSDFCRPSPYGYTF. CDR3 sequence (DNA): TGCGCCAGCAGCTTGTCTGATTTTTGCAGGCCTTCTCCTTATGGCTACACCTTC.

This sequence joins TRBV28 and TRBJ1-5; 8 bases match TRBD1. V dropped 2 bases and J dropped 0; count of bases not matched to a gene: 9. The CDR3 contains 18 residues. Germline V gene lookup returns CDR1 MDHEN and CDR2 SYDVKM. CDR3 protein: CASSLTGGGIYSNQPQHF. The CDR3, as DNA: TGTGCCAGCAGTTTAACAGGGGGGGGTATATATAGCAATCAGCCCCAGCATTTT.

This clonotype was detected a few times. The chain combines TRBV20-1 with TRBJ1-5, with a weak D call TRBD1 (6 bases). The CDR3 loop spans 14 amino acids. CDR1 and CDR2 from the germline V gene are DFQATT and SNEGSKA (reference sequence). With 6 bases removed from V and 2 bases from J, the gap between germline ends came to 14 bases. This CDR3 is CSAKNRVGNQPQHF. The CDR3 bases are TGCAGTGCCAAAAACAGGGTTGGCAATCAGCCCCAGCATTTT.

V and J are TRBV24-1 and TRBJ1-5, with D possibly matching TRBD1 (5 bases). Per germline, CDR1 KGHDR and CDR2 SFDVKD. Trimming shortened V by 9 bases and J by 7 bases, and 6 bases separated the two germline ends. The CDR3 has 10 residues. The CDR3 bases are TGTGCCACCGGGGGACAGCCCCAGCATTTT. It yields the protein CATGGQPQHF.

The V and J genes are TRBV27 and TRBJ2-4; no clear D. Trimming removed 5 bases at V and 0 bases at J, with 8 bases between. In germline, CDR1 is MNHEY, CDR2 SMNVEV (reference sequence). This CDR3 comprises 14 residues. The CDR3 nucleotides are TGTGCCAGCAGTCGGGCCTTAGCCAAAAACATTCAGTACTTC. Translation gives CASSRALAKNIQYF.

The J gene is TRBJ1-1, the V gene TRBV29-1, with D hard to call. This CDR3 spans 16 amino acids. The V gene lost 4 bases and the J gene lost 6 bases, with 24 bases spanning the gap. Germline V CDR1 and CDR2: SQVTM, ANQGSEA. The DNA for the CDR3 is TGCAGCGTTGCCGAAAGCGGAGGACTCCCGAGGTCTGAAGCTTTCTTT. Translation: CSVAESGGLPRSEAFF.

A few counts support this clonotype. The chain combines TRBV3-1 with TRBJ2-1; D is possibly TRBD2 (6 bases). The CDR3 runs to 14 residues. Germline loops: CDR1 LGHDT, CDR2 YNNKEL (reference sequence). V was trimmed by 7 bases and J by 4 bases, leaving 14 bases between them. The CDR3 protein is CASTKGAGYNEQFF. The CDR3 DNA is TGTGCCAGCACCAAAGGGGCGGGATACAATGAGCAGTTCTTC.

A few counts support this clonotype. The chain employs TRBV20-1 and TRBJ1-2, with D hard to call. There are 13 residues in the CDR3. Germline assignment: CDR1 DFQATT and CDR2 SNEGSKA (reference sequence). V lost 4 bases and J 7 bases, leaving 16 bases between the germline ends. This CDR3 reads CSAKQRLLSGYTF. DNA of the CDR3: TGCAGTGCTAAACAGAGACTACTATCTGGCTACACCTTC.

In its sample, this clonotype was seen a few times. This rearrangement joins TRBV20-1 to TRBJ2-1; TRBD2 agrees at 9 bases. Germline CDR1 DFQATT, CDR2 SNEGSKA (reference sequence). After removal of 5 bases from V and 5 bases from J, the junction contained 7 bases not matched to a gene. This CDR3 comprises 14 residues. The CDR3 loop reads CSALTSGKHNEQFF. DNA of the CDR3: TGCAGTGCTCTGACTAGCGGAAAGCACAATGAGCAGTTCTTC.

The DNA for the CDR3 is TGCAGCGGAGCGGGAGAAAGGCAGTTCTTC. It encodes CSGAGERQFF. V gene TRBV29-1 combines with J gene TRBJ2-1; the match to TRBD2 covers 8 bases. The CDR3 has 10 residues. V trimming: 7 bases; J trimming: 12 bases; junction bases outside the gene matches: 5. Germline loops: CDR1 SQVTM, CDR2 ANQGSEA.

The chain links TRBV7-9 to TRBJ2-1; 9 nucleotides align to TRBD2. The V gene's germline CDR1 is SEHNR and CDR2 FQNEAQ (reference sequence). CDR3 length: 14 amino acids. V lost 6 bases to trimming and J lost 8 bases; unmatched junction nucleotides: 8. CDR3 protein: CASRVAGALDEQFF. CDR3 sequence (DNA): TGTGCCAGCAGGGTAGCGGGGGCCCTGGATGAGCAGTTCTTC.

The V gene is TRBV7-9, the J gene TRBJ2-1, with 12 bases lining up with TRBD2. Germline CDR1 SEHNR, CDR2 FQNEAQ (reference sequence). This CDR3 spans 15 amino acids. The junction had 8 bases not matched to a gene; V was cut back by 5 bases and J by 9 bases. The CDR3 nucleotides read TGTGCCAGCAGCAAACCGGGACTAGCGGGTTCTGAGCAGTTCTTC. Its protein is CASSKPGLAGSEQFF. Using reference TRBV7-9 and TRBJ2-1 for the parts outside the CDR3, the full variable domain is DTGVSQNPRHKITKRGQNVTFRCDPISEHNRLYWYRQTLGQGPEFLTYFQNEAQLEKSRLLSDRFSAERPKGSFSTLEIQRTEQGDSAMYLCASSKPGLAGSEQFFGPGTRLTVL.

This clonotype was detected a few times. The CDR3 reads CSAIYRNEQFF. CDR3 in DNA: TGCAGTGCTATCTATAGGAATGAGCAGTTCTTC. The chain uses TRBV20-1 and TRBJ2-1, with D hard to call. Germline assignment: CDR1 DFQATT and CDR2 SNEGSKA (reference sequence). V lost 4 bases and J 7 bases, leaving 8 bases between the germline ends. The CDR3 runs to 11 residues.

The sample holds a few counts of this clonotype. CDR3 nucleotide sequence: TGTGCCATCAGAAATACCGACTTTGGCACAGATACGCAGTATTTT. This sequence encodes CAIRNTDFGTDTQYF. The chain links TRBV10-3 to TRBJ2-3; D is undetermined. Trimming stripped 6 bases from V and 1 base from J, with 14 bases between. CDR3 length: 15 residues. From germline, CDR1 is ENHRY and CDR2 SYGVKD.

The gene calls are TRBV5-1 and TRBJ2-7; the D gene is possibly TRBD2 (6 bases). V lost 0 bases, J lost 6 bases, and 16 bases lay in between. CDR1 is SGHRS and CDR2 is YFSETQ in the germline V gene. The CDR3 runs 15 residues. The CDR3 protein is CASSLVGGMQSEQYF. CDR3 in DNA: TGCGCCAGCAGCTTGGTGGGCGGGATGCAGAGCGAGCAGTACTTC.